This T cell receptor (beta chain) was captured by sequencing in a study of shared clonotypes between healthy human individuals. The protocol was immunoSEQ multiplex PCR, while the TCRdb copy is restricted to in-frame clones and leaves out a portion. The table records over 2 million clones, approximately 94% of them present only once. Only CD45RO-negative cells positively selected for CCR7 counted as naive CD8 cells, so terminally differentiated effector memory CD45RA+ cells were excluded. The sequenced sample was naive CD8+ T cells sorted from blood. This receptor was taken from a young man in good health.

The DNA of the CDR3 is TGTGCCAGCAGCTCTTGGACGGATATGAACACTGAAGCTTTCTTT. Translating gives CASSSWTDMNTEAFF. The chain couples TRBV7-9 to TRBJ1-1; D is undetermined. V lost 4 bases to trimming and J lost 0 bases, with 12 bases between them. Germline V gene data show CDR1 as SEHNR and CDR2 as FQNEAQ (reference sequence). CDR3 size: 15 residues.